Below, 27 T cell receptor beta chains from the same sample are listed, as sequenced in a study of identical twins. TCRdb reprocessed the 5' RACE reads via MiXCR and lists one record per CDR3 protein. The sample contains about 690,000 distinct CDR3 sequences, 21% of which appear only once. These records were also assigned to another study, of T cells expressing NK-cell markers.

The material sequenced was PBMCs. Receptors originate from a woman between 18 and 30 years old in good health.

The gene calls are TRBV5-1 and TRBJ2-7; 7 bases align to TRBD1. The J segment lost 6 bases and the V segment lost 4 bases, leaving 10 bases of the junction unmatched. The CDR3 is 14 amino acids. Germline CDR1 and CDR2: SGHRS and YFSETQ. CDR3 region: CASSGKLGQTEQYF. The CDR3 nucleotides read TGCGCCAGCAGCGGGAAACTGGGACAGACCGAGCAGTACTTC. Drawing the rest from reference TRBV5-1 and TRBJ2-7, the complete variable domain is KAGVTQTPRYLIKTRGQQVTLSCSPISGHRSVSWYQQTPGQGLQFLFEYFSETQRNKGNFPGRFSGRQFSNSRSEMNVSTLELGDSALYLCASSGKLGQTEQYFGPGTRLTVT.

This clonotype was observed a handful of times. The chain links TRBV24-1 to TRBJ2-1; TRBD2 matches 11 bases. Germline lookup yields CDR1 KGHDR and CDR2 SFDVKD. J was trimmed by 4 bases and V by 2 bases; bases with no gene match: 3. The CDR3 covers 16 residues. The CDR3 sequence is CATSDSGTSGYNEQFF. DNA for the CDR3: TGTGCCACCAGTGATTCCGGGACTAGCGGTTACAATGAGCAGTTCTTC.

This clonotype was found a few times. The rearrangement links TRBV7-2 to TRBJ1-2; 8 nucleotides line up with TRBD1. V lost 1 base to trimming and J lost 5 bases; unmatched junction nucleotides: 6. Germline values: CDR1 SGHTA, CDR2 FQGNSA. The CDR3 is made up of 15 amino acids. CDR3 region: CASSLGQTGDYGYTF. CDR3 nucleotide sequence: TGTGCCAGCAGCTTAGGGCAGACAGGGGATTATGGCTACACCTTC.

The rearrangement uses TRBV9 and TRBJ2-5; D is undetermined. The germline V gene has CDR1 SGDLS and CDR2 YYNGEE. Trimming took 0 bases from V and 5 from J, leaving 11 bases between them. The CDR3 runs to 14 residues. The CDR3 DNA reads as TGTGCCAGCAGCGTAGTGCATCTCGGGGAGACCCAGTACTTC. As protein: CASSVVHLGETQYF.

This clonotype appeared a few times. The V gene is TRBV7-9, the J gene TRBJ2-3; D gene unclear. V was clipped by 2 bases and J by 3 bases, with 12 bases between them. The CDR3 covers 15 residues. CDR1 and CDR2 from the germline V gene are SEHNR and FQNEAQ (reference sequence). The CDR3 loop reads CASSLLGTATDTQYF. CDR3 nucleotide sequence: TGTGCCAGCAGCTTACTAGGAACAGCAACAGATACGCAGTATTTT.

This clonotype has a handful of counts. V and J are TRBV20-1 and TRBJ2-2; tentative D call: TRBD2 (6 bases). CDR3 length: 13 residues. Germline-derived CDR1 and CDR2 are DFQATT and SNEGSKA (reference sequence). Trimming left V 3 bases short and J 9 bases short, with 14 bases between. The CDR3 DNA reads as TGCAGTGCTAGGACTAGTGTGCAGCGGGAGCTGTTTTTT. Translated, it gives CSARTSVQRELFF.

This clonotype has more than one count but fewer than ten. CDR3 coding DNA: TGTGCCAGCAGTGTCAGCGGGGGAATCCAAGAGACCCAGTACTTC. Its protein product is CASSVSGGIQETQYF. The chain has TRBV9 and TRBJ2-5; 8 nucleotides align to TRBD2. The CDR3 has 15 residues. Germline loops: CDR1 SGDLS, CDR2 YYNGEE. V was pared by 5 bases and J by 1 base, with 7 bases of the junction left unmatched.

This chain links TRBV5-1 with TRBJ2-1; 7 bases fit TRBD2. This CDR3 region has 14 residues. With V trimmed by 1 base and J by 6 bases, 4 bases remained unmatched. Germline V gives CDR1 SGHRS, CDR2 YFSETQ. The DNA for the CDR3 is TGCGCCAGCAGCTTGAGGACTAGACGCAATGAGCAGTTCTTC. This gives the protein CASSLRTRRNEQFF.

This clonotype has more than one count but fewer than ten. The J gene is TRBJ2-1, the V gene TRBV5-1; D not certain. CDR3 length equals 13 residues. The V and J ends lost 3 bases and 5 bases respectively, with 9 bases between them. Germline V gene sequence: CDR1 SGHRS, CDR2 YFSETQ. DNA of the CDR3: TGCGCCAGCAGCTACACCCTTAACAATGAGCAGTTCTTC. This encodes CASSYTLNNEQFF.

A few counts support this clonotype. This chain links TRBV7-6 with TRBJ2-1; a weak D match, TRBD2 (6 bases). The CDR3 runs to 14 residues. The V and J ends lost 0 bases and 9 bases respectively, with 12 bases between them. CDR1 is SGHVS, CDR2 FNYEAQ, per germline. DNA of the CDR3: TGTGCCAGCAGCTTAGCGAGGGACTTGGGTGAGCAGTTCTTC. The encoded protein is CASSLARDLGEQFF.

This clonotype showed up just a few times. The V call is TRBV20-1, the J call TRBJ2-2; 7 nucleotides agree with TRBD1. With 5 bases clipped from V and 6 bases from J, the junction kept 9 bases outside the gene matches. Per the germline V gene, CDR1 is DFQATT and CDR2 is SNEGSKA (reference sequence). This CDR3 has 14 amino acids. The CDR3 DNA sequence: TGCAGTGCTCTGAGGGGGCGAGGTTCCGGGGAGCTGTTTTTT. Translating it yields CSALRGRGSGELFF.

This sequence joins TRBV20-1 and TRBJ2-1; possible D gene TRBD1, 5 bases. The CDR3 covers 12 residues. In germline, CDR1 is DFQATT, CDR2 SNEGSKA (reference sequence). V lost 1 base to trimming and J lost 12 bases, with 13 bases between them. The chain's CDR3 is CSARGGGMGQFF. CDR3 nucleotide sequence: TGCAGTGCTAGAGGGGGCGGCATGGGGCAGTTCTTC.

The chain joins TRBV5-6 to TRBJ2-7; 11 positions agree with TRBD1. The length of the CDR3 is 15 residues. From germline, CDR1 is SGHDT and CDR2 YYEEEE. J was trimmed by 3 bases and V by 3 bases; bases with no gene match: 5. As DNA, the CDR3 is TGTGCCAGCAGCTGGCAGGGACAGGGGGTCTACGAGCAGTACTTC. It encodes CASSWQGQGVYEQYF.

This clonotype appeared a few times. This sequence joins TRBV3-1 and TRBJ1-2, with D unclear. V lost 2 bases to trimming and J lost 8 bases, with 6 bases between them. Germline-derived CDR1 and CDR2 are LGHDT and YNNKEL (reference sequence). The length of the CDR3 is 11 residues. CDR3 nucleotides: TGTGCCAGCAGCCAAATAGGGGGCTACACCTTC. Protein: CASSQIGGYTF.

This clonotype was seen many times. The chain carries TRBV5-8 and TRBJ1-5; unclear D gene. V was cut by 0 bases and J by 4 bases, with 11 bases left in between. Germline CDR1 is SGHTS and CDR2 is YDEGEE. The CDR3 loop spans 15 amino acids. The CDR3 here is CASSLVAGWNQPQHF. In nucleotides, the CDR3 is TGTGCCAGCAGCTTGGTGGCAGGCTGGAATCAGCCCCAGCATTTT.

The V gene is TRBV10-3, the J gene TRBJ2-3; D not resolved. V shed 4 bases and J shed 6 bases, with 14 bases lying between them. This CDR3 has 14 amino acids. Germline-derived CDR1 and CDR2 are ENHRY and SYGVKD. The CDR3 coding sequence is TGTGCCATCAGTGTAACCTTTGGGGTGGATACGCAGTATTTT. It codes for CAISVTFGVDTQYF.

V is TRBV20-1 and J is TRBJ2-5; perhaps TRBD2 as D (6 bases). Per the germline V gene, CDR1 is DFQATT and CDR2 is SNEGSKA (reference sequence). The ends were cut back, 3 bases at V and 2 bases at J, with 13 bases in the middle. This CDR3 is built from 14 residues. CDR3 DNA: TGCAGTGCTAGGACTCGGGCGGGGCAAGAGACCCAGTACTTC. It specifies CSARTRAGQETQYF.

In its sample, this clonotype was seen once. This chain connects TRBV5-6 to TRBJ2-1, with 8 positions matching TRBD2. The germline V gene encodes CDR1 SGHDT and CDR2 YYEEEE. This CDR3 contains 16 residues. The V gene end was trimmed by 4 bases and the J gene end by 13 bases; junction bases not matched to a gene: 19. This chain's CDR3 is CASSPGGSPPYAIQFF. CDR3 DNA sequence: TGTGCCAGCAGCCCGGGAGGGAGCCCCCCCTATGCTATTCAGTTCTTC.

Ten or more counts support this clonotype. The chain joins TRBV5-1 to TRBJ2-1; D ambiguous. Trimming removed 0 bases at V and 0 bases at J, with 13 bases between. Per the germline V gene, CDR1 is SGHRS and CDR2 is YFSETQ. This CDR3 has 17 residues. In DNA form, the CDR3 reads TGCGCCAGCAGCTTGGCCTCCAGCCCGAGCTCCTACAATGAGCAGTTCTTC. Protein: CASSLASSPSSYNEQFF.

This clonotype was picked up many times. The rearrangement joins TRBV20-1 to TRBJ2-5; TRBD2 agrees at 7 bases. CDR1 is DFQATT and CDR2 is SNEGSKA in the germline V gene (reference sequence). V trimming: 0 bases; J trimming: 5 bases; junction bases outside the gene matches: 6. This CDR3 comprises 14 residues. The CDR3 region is CSARDQAGTETQYF. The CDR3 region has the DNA TGCAGTGCTAGAGATCAAGCGGGAACGGAGACCCAGTACTTC.

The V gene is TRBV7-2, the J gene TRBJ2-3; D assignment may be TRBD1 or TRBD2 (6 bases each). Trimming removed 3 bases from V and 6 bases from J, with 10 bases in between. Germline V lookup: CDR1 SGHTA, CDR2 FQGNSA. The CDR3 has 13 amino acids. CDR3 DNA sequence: TGTGCCAGCAGCTTTAACGGGGGCGATACGCAGTATTTT. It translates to CASSFNGGDTQYF. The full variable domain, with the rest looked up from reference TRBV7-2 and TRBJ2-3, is GAGVSQSPSNKVTEKGKDVELRCDPISGHTALYWYRQSLGQGLEFLIYFQGNSAPDKSGLPSDRFSAERTGGSVSTLTIQRTQQEDSAVYLCASSFNGGDTQYFGPGTRLTVL.

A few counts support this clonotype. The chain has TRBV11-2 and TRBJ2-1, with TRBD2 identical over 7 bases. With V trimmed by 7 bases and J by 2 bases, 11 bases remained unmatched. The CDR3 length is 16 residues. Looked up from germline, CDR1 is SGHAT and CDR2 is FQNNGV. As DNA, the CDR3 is TGTGCCAGCACCCATCCGGGGGGATTTACCTACAATGAGCAGTTCTTC. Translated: CASTHPGGFTYNEQFF.

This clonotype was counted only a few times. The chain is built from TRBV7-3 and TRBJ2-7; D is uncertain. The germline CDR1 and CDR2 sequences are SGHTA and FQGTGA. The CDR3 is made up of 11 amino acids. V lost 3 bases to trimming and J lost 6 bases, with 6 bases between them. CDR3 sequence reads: CASSFRCEQYF. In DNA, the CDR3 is TGTGCCAGCAGCTTCCGGTGCGAGCAGTACTTC.

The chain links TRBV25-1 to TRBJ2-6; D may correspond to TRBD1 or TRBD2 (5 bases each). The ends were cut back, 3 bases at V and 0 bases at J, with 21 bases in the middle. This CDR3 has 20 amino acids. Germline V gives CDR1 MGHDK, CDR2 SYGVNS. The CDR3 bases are TGTGCCAGCAGTGAGAGCCGAGGGAGCAGGGCAGACTCTGGGGCCAACGTCCTGACTTTC. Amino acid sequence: CASSESRGSRADSGANVLTF.

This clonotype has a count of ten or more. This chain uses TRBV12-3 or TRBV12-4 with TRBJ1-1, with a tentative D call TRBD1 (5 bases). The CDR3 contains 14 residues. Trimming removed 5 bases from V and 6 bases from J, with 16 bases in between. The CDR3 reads CASSPPGRGAEAFF. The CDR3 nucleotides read TGTGCCAGCAGTCCCCCGGGGCGAGGAGCTGAAGCTTTCTTT.

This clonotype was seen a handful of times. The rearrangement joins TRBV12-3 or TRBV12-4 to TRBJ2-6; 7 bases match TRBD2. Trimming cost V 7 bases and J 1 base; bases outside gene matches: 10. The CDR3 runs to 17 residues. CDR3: CASNPPRGESGANVLTF. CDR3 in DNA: TGTGCCAGCAACCCACCACGGGGGGAATCTGGGGCCAACGTCCTGACTTTC.

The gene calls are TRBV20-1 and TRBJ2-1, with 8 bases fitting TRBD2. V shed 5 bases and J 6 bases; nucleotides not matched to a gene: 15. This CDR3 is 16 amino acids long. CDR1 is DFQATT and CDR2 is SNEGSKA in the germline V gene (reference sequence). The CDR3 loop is CSAPRRGGGPGNEQFF. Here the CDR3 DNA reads TGCAGTGCTCCGAGGCGCGGCGGGGGGCCAGGCAATGAGCAGTTCTTC.